This T cell receptor (beta chain) emerged from a study of beta chain features in type 1 diabetes. Study information: Age and gender were similar between patients and healthy donors, as were cell yields. All of the samples together had roughly 98 million sorted cells examined. Broader study findings: There was a moderate but significant shortening of TCRB CDR3s in all four CD4+ subsets of Type 1 diabetes patients.

For this clone: The antigen is not known.

Per germline, CDR1 SGDLS and CDR2 YYNGEE. The V end lost 4 bases, the J end lost 4 bases, and 6 bases lay between the germline ends. The CDR3 runs 12 residues. Expressed TCRB transcripts were sequenced because the entire RNA isolate underwent reverse transcription. It was found that naive, central memory and regulatory T cell samples averaged about 3.57 million reads. TCRdb keeps only in-frame clones here, not all; method: immunoSEQ multiplex PCR. The top ten clones hold about 0.59% of a sample with roughly 170,000 clones, 10% to 15% of them seen once. Sequenced input: central memory CD4+ T cells from blood. The V gene is TRBV9, the J gene TRBJ2-1; D remains ambiguous. The TCR was taken from a woman in her late teens or twenties in good health. This chain's CDR3 is CASSQQYNEQFF. CDR3 sequence (DNA): TGTGCCAGCAGCCAACAGTACAATGAGCAGTTCTTC.